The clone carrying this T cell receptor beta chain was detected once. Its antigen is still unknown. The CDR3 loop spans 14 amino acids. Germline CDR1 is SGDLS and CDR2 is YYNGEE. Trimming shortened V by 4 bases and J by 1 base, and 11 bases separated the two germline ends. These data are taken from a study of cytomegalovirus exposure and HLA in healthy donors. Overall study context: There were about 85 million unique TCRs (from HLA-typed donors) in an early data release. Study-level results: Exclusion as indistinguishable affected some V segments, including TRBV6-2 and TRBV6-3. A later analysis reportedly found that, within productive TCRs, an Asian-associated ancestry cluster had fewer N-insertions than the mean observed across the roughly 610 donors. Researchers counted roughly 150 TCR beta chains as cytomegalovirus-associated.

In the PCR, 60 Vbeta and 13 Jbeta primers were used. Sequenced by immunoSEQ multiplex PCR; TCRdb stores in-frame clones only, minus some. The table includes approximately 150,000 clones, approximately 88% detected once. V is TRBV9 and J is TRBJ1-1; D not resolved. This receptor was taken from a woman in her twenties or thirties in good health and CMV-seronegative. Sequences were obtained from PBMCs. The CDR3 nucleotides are TGTGCCAGCAGCCGCCTGGACTCGAACACTGAAGCTTTCTTT. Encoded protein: CASSRLDSNTEAFF.